These 2 T cell receptor beta chains share one sample of origin, sequenced in a study of cytomegalovirus exposure and HLA in healthy donors. Primers: 60 Vbeta forward and 13 Jbeta reverse. Generated by immunoSEQ multiplex PCR, the TCRdb table keeps only in-frame clones and is missing some. The sample contains around 150,000 clones, about 84% of which appear only once. Sequences were obtained from PBMCs. The source of these receptors is a male donor in good health and CMV-seronegative.

The chain is built from TRBV4-3 and TRBJ2-4; D call uncertain. CDR3 size: 15 residues. Trimming cost V 4 bases and J 1 base, with 11 bases left between them. Germline-derived CDR1 and CDR2 are LGHNA and YSLEER. As DNA, the CDR3 is TGCGCCAGCAGCCGAAAGGAGAAGGCCAAAAACATTCAGTACTTC. Translating it yields CASSRKEKAKNIQYF.

This clone was picked up one time. This chain uses TRBV6-6 with TRBJ1-5; D may be TRBD1 (5 bases). The CDR3 is 14 amino acids. Per the germline V gene, CDR1 is MNHNY and CDR2 is SVGAGI (reference sequence). V shed 7 bases and J shed 2 bases, with 12 bases lying between them. The CDR3: CASTTGGGNQPQHF. The CDR3 DNA reads TGTGCCAGCACCACGGGGGGTGGCAATCAGCCCCAGCATTTT.